Reported below is one T cell receptor beta chain. What it binds is not known. A single record per CDR3 protein comes from TCRdb applying MiXCR to the 5' RACE reads. The sample has nearly 350,000 distinct CDR3 sequences; roughly 14% are singletons. The data were taken from a study of CD8 T cells in ankylosing spondylitis. The V gene's germline CDR1 is MGHRA and CDR2 YSYEKL. This CDR3 comprises 14 residues. Trimming took 8 bases from V and 2 from J, leaving 16 bases between them. Study-wide results and caveats: Within ankylosing spondylitis blood, a TCR beta motif made up of several highly homologous variants appeared to be characteristic. The clones that were linked to disease were reported to be significantly enriched in matched synovial fluid samples from ankylosing spondylitis patients.

The sample comprised blood, either unsorted or a sorted T cell fraction (not recorded which). The chain recombines TRBV4-1 with TRBJ2-7; D remains ambiguous. The sequence derives from a male donor with ankylosing spondylitis or in good health (not recorded which). CDR3 sequence (DNA): TGCGCCAGCGGCGCCCCTAGACCTCCCTACGAGCAGTACTTC. Its protein product is CASGAPRPPYEQYF.